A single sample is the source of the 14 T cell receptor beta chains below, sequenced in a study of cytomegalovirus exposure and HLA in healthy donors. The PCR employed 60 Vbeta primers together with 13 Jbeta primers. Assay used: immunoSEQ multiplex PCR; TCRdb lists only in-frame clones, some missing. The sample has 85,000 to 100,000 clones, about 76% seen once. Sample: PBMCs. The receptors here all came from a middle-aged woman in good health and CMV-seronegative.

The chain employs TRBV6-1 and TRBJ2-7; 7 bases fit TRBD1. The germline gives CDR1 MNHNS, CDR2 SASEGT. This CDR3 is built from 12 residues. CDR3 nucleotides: TGTGCAGGCCGGACAGGTTCCTACGAGCAGTACTTC. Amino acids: CAGRTGSYEQYF.

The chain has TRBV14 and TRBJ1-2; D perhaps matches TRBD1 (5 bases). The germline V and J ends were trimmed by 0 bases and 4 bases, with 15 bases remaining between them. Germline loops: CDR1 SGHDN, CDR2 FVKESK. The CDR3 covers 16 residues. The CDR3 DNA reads TGTGCCAGCAGCCAAGACCTCCAGGGTGCGGCCTATGGCTACACCTTC. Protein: CASSQDLQGAAYGYTF.

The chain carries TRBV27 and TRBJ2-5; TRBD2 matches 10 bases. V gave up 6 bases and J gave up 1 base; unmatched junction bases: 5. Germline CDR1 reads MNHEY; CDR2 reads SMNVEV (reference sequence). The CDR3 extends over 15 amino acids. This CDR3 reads CASSISGGPQETQYF. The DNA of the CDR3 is TGTGCCAGCAGCATTAGCGGGGGGCCCCAAGAGACCCAGTACTTC.

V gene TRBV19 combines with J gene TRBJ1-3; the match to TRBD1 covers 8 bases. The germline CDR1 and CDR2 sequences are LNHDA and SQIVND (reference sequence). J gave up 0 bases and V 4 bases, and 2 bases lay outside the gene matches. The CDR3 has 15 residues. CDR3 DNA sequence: TGTGCCAGTAGTAGACAGGGGAGCTCTGGAAACACCATATATTTT. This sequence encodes CASSRQGSSGNTIYF.

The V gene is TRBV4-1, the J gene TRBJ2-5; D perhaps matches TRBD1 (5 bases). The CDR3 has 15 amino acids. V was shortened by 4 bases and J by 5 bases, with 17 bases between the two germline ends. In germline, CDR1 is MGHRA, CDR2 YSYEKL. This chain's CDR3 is CASSPAKGMVETQYF. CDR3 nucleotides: TGCGCCAGCAGCCCCGCAAAGGGGATGGTCGAGACCCAGTACTTC.

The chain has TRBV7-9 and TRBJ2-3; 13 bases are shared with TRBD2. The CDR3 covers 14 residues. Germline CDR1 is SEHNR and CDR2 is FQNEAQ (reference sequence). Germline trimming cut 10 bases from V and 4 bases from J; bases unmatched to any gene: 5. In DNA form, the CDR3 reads TGTGCCACCCGACTAGCGGGGGGTTCAGATACGCAGTATTTT. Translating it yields CATRLAGGSDTQYF.

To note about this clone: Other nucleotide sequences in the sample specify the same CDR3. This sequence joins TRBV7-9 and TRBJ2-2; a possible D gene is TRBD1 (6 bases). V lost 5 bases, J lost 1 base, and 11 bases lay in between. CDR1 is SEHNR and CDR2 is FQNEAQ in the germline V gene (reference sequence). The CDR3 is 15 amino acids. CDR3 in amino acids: CASSRTTGNTGELFF. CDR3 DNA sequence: TGTGCCAGCAGCCGGACGACAGGGAACACCGGGGAGCTGTTTTTT.

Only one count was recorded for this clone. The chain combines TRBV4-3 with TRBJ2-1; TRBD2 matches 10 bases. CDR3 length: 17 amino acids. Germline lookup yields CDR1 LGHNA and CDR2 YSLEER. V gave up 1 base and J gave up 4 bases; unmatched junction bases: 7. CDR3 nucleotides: TGCGCCAGCAGCCAAGCCCATAGCGGGGGGCCGTACAATGAGCAGTTCTTC. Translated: CASSQAHSGGPYNEQFF.

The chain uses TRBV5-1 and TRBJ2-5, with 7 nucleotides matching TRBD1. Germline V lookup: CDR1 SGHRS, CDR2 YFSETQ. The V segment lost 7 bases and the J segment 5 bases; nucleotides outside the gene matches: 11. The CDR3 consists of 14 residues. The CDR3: CASSHGTVGETQYF. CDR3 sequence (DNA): TGCGCCAGCTCCCACGGGACAGTTGGGGAGACCCAGTACTTC. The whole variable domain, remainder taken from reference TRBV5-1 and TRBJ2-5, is KAGVTQTPRYLIKTRGQQVTLSCSPISGHRSVSWYQQTPGQGLQFLFEYFSETQRNKGNFPGRFSGRQFSNSRSEMNVSTLELGDSALYLCASSHGTVGETQYFGPGTRLLVL.

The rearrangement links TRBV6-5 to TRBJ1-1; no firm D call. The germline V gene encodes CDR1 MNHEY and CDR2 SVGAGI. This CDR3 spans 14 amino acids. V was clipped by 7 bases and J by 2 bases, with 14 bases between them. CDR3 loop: CASTDRLRNTEAFF. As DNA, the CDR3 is TGTGCCAGCACTGACCGACTCCGAAACACTGAAGCTTTCTTT.

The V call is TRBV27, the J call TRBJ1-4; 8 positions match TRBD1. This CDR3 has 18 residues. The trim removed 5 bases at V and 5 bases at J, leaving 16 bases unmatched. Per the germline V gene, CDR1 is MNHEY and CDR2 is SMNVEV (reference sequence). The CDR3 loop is CASSLKGTGATINEKLFF. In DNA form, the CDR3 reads TGTGCCAGCAGTCTAAAGGGGACAGGTGCCACAATAAATGAAAAACTGTTTTTT.

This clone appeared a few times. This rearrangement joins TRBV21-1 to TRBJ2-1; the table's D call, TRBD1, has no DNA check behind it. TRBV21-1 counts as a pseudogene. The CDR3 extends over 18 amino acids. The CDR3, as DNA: TGTGCCAGCAGCAAACTTAGGACCCGGGACAGTGATAGAAATGAGCAGTTCTTC. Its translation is CASSKLRTRDSDRNEQFF.

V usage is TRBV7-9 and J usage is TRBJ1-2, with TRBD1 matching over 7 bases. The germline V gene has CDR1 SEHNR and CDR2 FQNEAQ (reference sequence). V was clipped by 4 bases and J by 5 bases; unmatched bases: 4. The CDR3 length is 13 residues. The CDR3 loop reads CASSSGTDYGYTF. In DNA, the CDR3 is TGTGCCAGCAGCTCCGGGACAGATTATGGCTACACCTTC.

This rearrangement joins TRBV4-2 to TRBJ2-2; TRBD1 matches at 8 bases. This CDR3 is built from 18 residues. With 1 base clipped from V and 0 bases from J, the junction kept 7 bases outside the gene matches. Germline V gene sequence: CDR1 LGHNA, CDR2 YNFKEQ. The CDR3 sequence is CASSQATQGASNTGELFF. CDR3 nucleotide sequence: TGTGCCAGCAGCCAAGCCACCCAGGGGGCTTCGAACACCGGGGAGCTGTTTTTT.